These T cell receptor beta chains were read from a single sample in a study of long-term antiretroviral therapy in people with HIV. Clones were sequenced by immunoSEQ multiplex PCR, and TCRdb holds only the in-frame ones, with some missing. The table has 25,000 to 35,000 clones, about 80% seen once. Material: unsorted PBMCs, obtained 0.3 years after starting antiretroviral therapy. These receptor sequences come from a man aged 35 to 55 with HIV. The CDR3 runs from the conserved cysteine through the conserved F or W. A D gene is named only where the DNA matches it firmly. A clone size is listed for some rows: how often the clone was seen (once, few, many), or a class if it is expanded.

clone size,V gene,D gene,J gene,CDR3 DNA,CDR3 protein
NA,TRBV5-4,NA,TRBJ1-6,TGTGCCAGCAGCTTGGCTCAGGGGAGGAATTCACCCCTCCACTTT,CASSLAQGRNSPLHF
NA,TRBV21-1,NA,TRBJ1-1,TGTGCCAGCAGCAAAGGGACGTTAGGGGGCTTTGGGAACACTGAAGCTTTCTTT,CASSKGTLGGFGNTEAFF
NA,TRBV29-1,NA,TRBJ2-6,TGCAGCGTTGACTTACAGGCTGGGGCCAACGTCCTGACTTTC,CSVDLQAGANVLTF
NA,TRBV5-4,NA,TRBJ2-3,TGTGCCAGCAGCTTGCAACTCCGGTCCCGGGCAGATACGCAGTATTTT,CASSLQLRSRADTQYF
NA,TRBV29-1,NA,TRBJ1-2,TGCAGCGTTGAGGGGACGCCCATGGGGGGCTACACCTTC,CSVEGTPMGGYTF
NA,TRBV29-1,NA,TRBJ2-7,TGCAGCGTTGGGGAGAGGGTCGAGCAGTACTTC,CSVGERVEQYF
NA,TRBV9,TRBD2,TRBJ2-2,TGTGCCAGCAGCCCACGACTAGCGGGGGGGCCCGGGGAGCTGTTTTTT,CASSPRLAGGPGELFF
NA,TRBV29-1,NA,TRBJ1-2,TGCAGCGTTTTGGAGAGTGGAGGCTACACCTTC,CSVLESGGYTF
NA,TRBV28,TRBD2,TRBJ2-7,TGTGCCAGCAGTCCGGGACTAGCGTCCCAGTACTTC,CASSPGLASQYF
few,TRBV15,NA,TRBJ1-2,TGTGCCACCAGTGGGGCCACCTCAATCGGCTACACCTTC,CATSGATSIGYTF
NA,TRBV4-3,TRBD1,TRBJ1-1,TGCGCCAGCAGCCCTGGGGACAGGGACGGAACTGAAGCTTTCTTT,CASSPGDRDGTEAFF
few,TRBV27,TRBD2,TRBJ2-7,TGTGCCAGCAAAACGGGAGGACCAATCTACGAGCAGTACTTC,CASKTGGPIYEQYF
NA,TRBV15,TRBD2,TRBJ2-1,TGTGCCACCAGCAGGACTAGCGGGATAGATGAGCAGTTCTTC,CATSRTSGIDEQFF
few,TRBV10-3,NA,TRBJ1-5,TGTGCCATCAGTGCCAGGGACGATCAGCCCCAGCATTTT,CAISARDDQPQHF
NA,TRBV28,NA,TRBJ1-5,TGTGCCAGCAGTTTGGGGGGGACGACTCAGCCCCAGCATTTT,CASSLGGTTQPQHF
NA,TRBV5-4,TRBD2,TRBJ2-1,TGTGCCAGCAGCTTTGAGCGGGAGGGCCGGAATGAGCAGTTCTTC,CASSFEREGRNEQFF
NA,TRBV7-2,TRBD1,TRBJ2-7,TGTGCCAGCAGCTTAGAGAACAGGGGGCGCGGAGAGCAGTACTTC,CASSLENRGRGEQYF
NA,TRBV6-5,NA,TRBJ2-7,TGTGCCAGCAGAGACCCGGACAGAAACGAGCAGTACTTC,CASRDPDRNEQYF